Below, 22 T cell receptor beta chains from the same sample are listed, as sequenced in a study of T cells in Graves' hyperthyroidism and ophthalmopathy. Amplification targeted TCR beta CDR3 regions from RNA transcripts. HTBI primers were the set used in a first-round RT-PCR of the TCR CDR3. Each CDR3 protein gets one entry after TCRdb re-called the multiplex PCR reads with MiXCR. The table has around 250,000 distinct CDR3 sequences, 13% to 15% seen once. The sequenced sample consisted of blood. Every receptor here comes from a woman aged 40 to 50 with Graves' hyperthyroidism that later progressed to Graves' ophthalmopathy.

This chain uses TRBV20-1 with TRBJ1-5; 9 positions agree with TRBD1. With V trimmed by 6 bases and J by 3 bases, 15 bases remained unmatched. From germline, CDR1 is DFQATT and CDR2 SNEGSKA (reference sequence). The CDR3 runs to 17 residues. The CDR3 DNA follows: TGCAGTGCAGAACGCCGGGACAGGGTTTTTGTCAATCAGCCCCAGCATTTT. This encodes CSAERRDRVFVNQPQHF.

The V and J genes are TRBV29-1 and TRBJ1-1; 9 nucleotides align to TRBD1. This CDR3 comprises 13 residues. CDR1 SQVTM and CDR2 ANQGSEA come from the germline V gene. Trimming at V came to 4 bases and at J to 6 bases, leaving 6 bases not matched to a gene. The CDR3 reads CSVVGQGPPEAFF. For the CDR3, the DNA is TGCAGCGTTGTAGGACAGGGGCCCCCTGAAGCTTTCTTT.

This clonotype has ten or more counts. J is TRBJ2-5 and V is TRBV2; 9 bases agree with TRBD1. Germline loops: CDR1 SNHLY, CDR2 FYNNEI. The CDR3 is 14 amino acids. Trimming at V came to 4 bases and at J to 5 bases, leaving 5 bases not matched to a gene. The CDR3 here is CASSGHRGLETQYF. The DNA for the CDR3 is TGTGCCAGCAGTGGCCACAGGGGGCTCGAGACCCAGTACTTC. Based on the CDR3 plus reference TRBV2 and TRBJ2-5, the full variable domain is EPEVTQTPSHQVTQMGQEVILRCVPISNHLYFYWYRQILGQKVEFLVSFYNNEISEKSEIFDDQFSVERPDGSNFTLKIRSTKLEDSAMYFCASSGHRGLETQYFGPGTRLLVL.

This clonotype occurred a few times. V usage is TRBV5-4 and J usage is TRBJ2-5; D gene ambiguous. V lost 0 bases and J 2 bases, leaving 8 bases between the germline ends. The CDR3 has 14 residues. The germline V gene has CDR1 SGHNT and CDR2 YYREEE (reference sequence). CDR3 protein: CASSLVLEQETQYF. The DNA for the CDR3 is TGTGCCAGCAGCTTGGTTCTCGAACAAGAGACCCAGTACTTC.

This clonotype was detected many times. As DNA, the CDR3 is TGTGCCAGCAGTTACGGGACAGGGCTGTTGGCTGAAAAACTGTTTTTT. Amino acids: CASSYGTGLLAEKLFF. The V gene is TRBV6-5, the J gene TRBJ1-4, with 9 bases that match TRBD1. This CDR3 has 16 residues. Losses at the gene ends were 2 bases for V and 7 bases for J; bases not matched to a gene: 8. Germline-derived CDR1 and CDR2 are MNHEY and SVGAGI.

This clonotype was detected many times. This chain links TRBV20-1 with TRBJ1-1; 7 bases are shared with TRBD1. CDR3 length equals 13 residues. Germline lookup yields CDR1 DFQATT and CDR2 SNEGSKA (reference sequence). With 4 bases clipped from V and 0 bases from J, the junction kept 2 bases outside the gene matches. DNA for the CDR3: TGCAGTGCTAACGGACAGGTGAACACTGAAGCTTTCTTT. The encoded protein is CSANGQVNTEAFF.

This clonotype was recorded many times. This chain links TRBV20-1 with TRBJ2-7; tentative D call: TRBD1 (5 bases). Per the germline V gene, CDR1 is DFQATT and CDR2 is SNEGSKA (reference sequence). This CDR3 spans 12 amino acids. Trimming cost V 3 bases and J 3 bases, with 9 bases left between them. The CDR3 loop reads CSASKGNYEQYF. CDR3 in DNA: TGCAGTGCTAGTAAGGGGAACTACGAGCAGTACTTC.

This clonotype was counted many times. The chain combines TRBV3-1 with TRBJ2-7, with 8 nucleotides matching TRBD2. The J segment lost 6 bases and the V segment lost 0 bases, leaving 16 bases of the junction unmatched. Germline V gene sequence: CDR1 LGHDT, CDR2 YNNKEL (reference sequence). The CDR3 sequence is 18 residues long. The CDR3 region has the DNA TGTGCCAGCAGCCAAGATCGGTCGGGAGGGCCCTCCTCTACCGAGCAGTACTTC. This sequence encodes CASSQDRSGGPSSTEQYF.

V and J are TRBV19 and TRBJ1-4; D possibly corresponds to TRBD1 (5 bases). Trimming removed 3 bases at V and 4 bases at J, with 15 bases between. The CDR3 has 16 residues. Germline V gene sequence: CDR1 LNHDA, CDR2 SQIVND (reference sequence). CDR3: CASSISGAGLNEKLFF. The CDR3 bases are TGTGCCAGTAGTATCTCCGGGGCCGGACTTAATGAAAAACTGTTTTTT.

In its sample, this clonotype was seen many times. J is TRBJ2-5 and V is TRBV11-1, with D possibly being TRBD1 (6 bases). Deletions cut 5 bases from V and 1 base from J, with 17 bases between. CDR1 is SGHAT and CDR2 is FQDESV in the germline V gene (reference sequence). The CDR3 consists of 16 residues. The CDR3 protein is CASSPLTGQTQETQYF. CDR3 coding DNA: TGTGCCAGCAGCCCTCTTACCGGACAGACCCAAGAGACCCAGTACTTC.

This clonotype occurred many times. This sequence joins TRBV28 and TRBJ2-1, with D uncertain. CDR1 is MDHEN and CDR2 is SYDVKM in the germline V gene. The CDR3 has 14 residues. The V end was cut by 3 bases, the J end by 8 bases, with 14 bases between. CDR3 coding DNA: TGTGCCAGCAGTTTGTCTAAATCTTCCGATGAGCAGTTCTTC. This codes for CASSLSKSSDEQFF. The variable domain in full, with the rest retrieved from reference TRBV28 and TRBJ2-1, is DVKVTQSSRYLVKRTGEKVFLECVQDMDHENMFWYRQDPGLGLRLIYFSYDVKMKEKGDIPEGYSVSREKKERFSLILESASTNQTSMYLCASSLSKSSDEQFFGPGTRLTVL.

In the case of this clonotype: This may be a read error: a much more frequent sequence differs by one nucleotide. The rearrangement uses TRBV3-1 and TRBJ2-4, with 7 bases lining up with TRBD1. V gave up 4 bases and J gave up 6 bases; unmatched junction bases: 12. The CDR3 consists of 16 residues. Per germline, CDR1 LGHDT and CDR2 YNNKEL (reference sequence). The CDR3 sequence is CASSREGAARGNIQYF. CDR3 in DNA: TGTGCCAGCAGCCGAGAGGGGGCCGCTCGGGGAAACATTCAGTACTTC. Full variable domain (outside the CDR3, taken from reference TRBV3-1 and TRBJ2-4): DTAVSQTPKYLVTQMGNDKSIKCEQNLGHDTMYWYKQDSKKFLKIMFSYNNKELIINETVPNRFSPKSPDKAHLNLHINSLELGDSAVYFCASSREGAARGNIQYFGAGTRLSVL.

This clonotype was counted at least ten times. This chain connects TRBV6-1 to TRBJ2-2; 10 bases agree with TRBD2. Losses at the gene ends were 2 bases for V and 6 bases for J; bases not matched to a gene: 9. The germline V gene encodes CDR1 MNHNS and CDR2 SASEGT. The CDR3 is 17 amino acids. CDR3 in DNA: TGTGCCAGCAGTGAACACCCTAGCGGGAGTAGGGCCGGGGAGCTGTTTTTT. Its translation: CASSEHPSGSRAGELFF.

The table lists this clonotype with many counts. V is TRBV12-5 and J is TRBJ1-2; 11 bases fit TRBD1. Trimming cost V 3 bases and J 5 bases; bases outside gene matches: 8. CDR1 and CDR2 from the germline V gene are LGHNT and FRNRAP. The CDR3 is made up of 16 amino acids. CDR3 DNA sequence: TGTGCTAGTGGTTTAATTCTCCGGGACAGGGGGTATGGCTACACCTTC. It is translated as CASGLILRDRGYGYTF. The full variable domain, rest sourced from reference TRBV12-5 and TRBJ1-2, is DARVTQTPRHKVTEMGQEVTMRCQPILGHNTVFWYRQTMMQGLELLAYFRNRAPLDDSGMPKDRFSAEMPDATLATLKIQPSEPRDSAVYFCASGLILRDRGYGYTFGSGTRLTVV.

The chain's CDR3 is CASSTRQGVNTEAFF. CDR3 coding DNA: TGTGCCAGCAGCACGAGACAGGGTGTGAACACTGAAGCTTTCTTT. This rearrangement joins TRBV7-2 to TRBJ1-1, with 7 bases matching TRBD1. Looked up from germline, CDR1 is SGHTA and CDR2 is FQGNSA. Germline trimming cut 5 bases from V and 0 bases from J; bases unmatched to any gene: 6. The CDR3 runs to 15 residues.

This clonotype was detected many times. This chain joins TRBV2 and TRBJ2-2; D remains unclear. Germline CDR1 and CDR2: SNHLY and FYNNEI. Between the trimmed V and J ends, which lost 5 bases and 0 bases, there was a span of 13 bases. CDR3 length: 16 amino acids. The CDR3 DNA is TGTGCCAGCAGTTCGAACGGACCTGCGAACACCGGGGAGCTGTTTTTT. Translated: CASSSNGPANTGELFF.

This clonotype has only a few counts. V usage is TRBV7-8 and J usage is TRBJ2-7; D is unclear. CDR1 and CDR2 from the germline V gene are SGHVS and FQNEAQ. CDR3 length equals 12 residues. Trimming left V 5 bases short and J 3 bases short, with 8 bases between. As DNA, the CDR3 is TGTGCCAGCAGCCTGATCAACTACGAGCAGTACTTC. It translates to CASSLINYEQYF.

This clonotype was recorded at least ten times. The chain combines TRBV5-1 with TRBJ1-1, with no clear D. Germline values: CDR1 SGHRS, CDR2 YFSETQ. The CDR3 has 16 residues. Between the trimmed V and J ends, which lost 0 bases and 6 bases, there was a span of 18 bases. The CDR3 is CASSLAGSRKIPEAFF. In nucleotides, the CDR3 is TGCGCCAGCAGCTTGGCCGGTTCGCGTAAGATCCCTGAAGCTTTCTTT.

In this sample, this clonotype turned up many times. The gene calls are TRBV2 and TRBJ1-6; D may be TRBD1 (5 bases). CDR1 and CDR2 from the germline V gene are SNHLY and FYNNEI. The length of the CDR3 is 15 residues. Between the trimmed V and J ends, which lost 4 bases and 6 bases, there was a span of 13 bases. In nucleotides, the CDR3 is TGTGCCAGCAGTGTGGGGCGACCTGTTAATTCACCCCTCCACTTT. Translation gives CASSVGRPVNSPLHF.

This clonotype occurred many times. This rearrangement joins TRBV30 to TRBJ2-2; 7 nucleotides align to TRBD1. Germline V lookup: CDR1 GTSNPN, CDR2 SVGIG (reference sequence). The ends lost 7 bases at V and 7 bases at J; junction bases unmatched: 6. The CDR3 covers 12 residues. The CDR3 nucleotides are TGTGCCTACAGGGGCAGGGGCGGGGAGCTGTTTTTT. Protein product: CAYRGRGGELFF.

The chain combines TRBV28 with TRBJ1-1, with TRBD1 matching 7 bases. V shed 4 bases, J shed 2 bases, and the junction held 7 bases outside the gene matches. This CDR3 region has 15 residues. Per the germline V gene, CDR1 is MDHEN and CDR2 is SYDVKM. CDR3: CASSSSGTANTEAFF. CDR3 sequence (DNA): TGTGCCAGCAGTTCATCCGGGACAGCTAACACTGAAGCTTTCTTT.

The V call is TRBV27, the J call TRBJ1-1, with no clear D. The CDR3 has 14 amino acids. CDR1 is MNHEY and CDR2 is SMNVEV in the germline V gene (reference sequence). V lost 3 bases and J lost 5, with 13 bases in between. The DNA for the CDR3 is TGTGCCAGCAGTTTGACGCGTCTCGGGACTGAAGCTTTCTTT. It specifies CASSLTRLGTEAFF.